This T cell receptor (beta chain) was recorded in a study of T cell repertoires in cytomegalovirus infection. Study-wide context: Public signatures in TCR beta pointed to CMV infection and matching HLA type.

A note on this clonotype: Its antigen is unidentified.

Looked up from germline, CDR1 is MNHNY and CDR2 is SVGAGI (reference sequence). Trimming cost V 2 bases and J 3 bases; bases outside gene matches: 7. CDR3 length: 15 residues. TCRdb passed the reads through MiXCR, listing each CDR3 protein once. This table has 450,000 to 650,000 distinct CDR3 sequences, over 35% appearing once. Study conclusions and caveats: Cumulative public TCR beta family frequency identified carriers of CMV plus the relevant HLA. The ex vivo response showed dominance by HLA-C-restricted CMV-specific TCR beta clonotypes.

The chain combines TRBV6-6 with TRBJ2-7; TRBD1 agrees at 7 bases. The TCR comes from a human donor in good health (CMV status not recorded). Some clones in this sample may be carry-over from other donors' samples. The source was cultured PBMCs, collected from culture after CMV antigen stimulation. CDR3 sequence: CASSYGTALNYEQYF. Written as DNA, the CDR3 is TGTGCCAGCAGTTACGGGACAGCCTTAAACTACGAGCAGTACTTC.